Shown below are 8 T cell receptor beta chains from a single sample sequenced in a study of identical twins. TCRdb fed the 5' RACE reads into MiXCR, producing one record per CDR3 protein. Of about 1.7 million distinct CDR3 sequences listed, around 33% are singletons. The source material was cord blood. The source of these receptors is a newborn girl in good health.

This clonotype showed up just a few times. The chain combines TRBV20-1 with TRBJ2-1; the match to TRBD2 covers 8 bases. Germline CDR1 is DFQATT and CDR2 is SNEGSKA (reference sequence). V dropped 0 bases and J dropped 3; count of bases not matched to a gene: 7. The CDR3 loop spans 16 amino acids. CDR3 amino acids: CSARDQGSGIYNEQFF. The CDR3 bases are TGCAGTGCTAGAGATCAGGGTAGCGGGATCTACAATGAGCAGTTCTTC.

This clonotype appeared a few times. The chain combines TRBV6-4 with TRBJ1-6; no clear D. Germline CDR1 MRHNA, CDR2 SNTAGT. Trimming pared 0 bases from V and 10 bases from J, leaving 10 bases between. There are 14 residues in the CDR3. The CDR3 spells CASSDSPGGSPLHF. CDR3 coding DNA: TGTGCCAGCAGTGACTCGCCAGGAGGCTCACCCCTCCACTTT.

This clonotype was counted many times. The chain employs TRBV29-1 and TRBJ2-7, with D perhaps given as TRBD1 or TRBD2 (6 bases each). The CDR3 consists of 14 residues. Germline V gene data show CDR1 as SQVTM and CDR2 as ANQGSEA. Trimming pared 5 bases from V and 0 bases from J, leaving 14 bases between. CDR3 residues: CSVSQGTLSYEQYF. The CDR3, as DNA: TGCAGCGTTTCCCAGGGGACTCTCTCCTACGAGCAGTACTTC.

As DNA, the CDR3 is TGTGCCAGCAGCCAAGATGGGAAGACAGGGCCCTCAGGGGCCCAGTACTTC. This gives the protein CASSQDGKTGPSGAQYF. The chain has TRBV4-2 and TRBJ2-5, with TRBD1 matching over 7 bases. The length of the CDR3 is 17 residues. The V gene end was trimmed by 0 bases and the J gene end by 9 bases; junction bases not matched to a gene: 16. CDR1 and CDR2 from the germline V gene are LGHNA and YNFKEQ.

CDR3 sequence reads: CASSLGKNTGELFF. For the CDR3, the DNA is TGTGCCAGCAGCTTGGGGAAGAACACCGGGGAGCTGTTTTTT. The V and J genes are TRBV5-4 and TRBJ2-2, with D unresolved. The CDR3 has 14 residues. Germline values: CDR1 SGHNT, CDR2 YYREEE (reference sequence). Trimming stripped 0 bases from V and 1 base from J, with 4 bases between.

As concerns this clonotype: Possible read error: a much larger clone is one base away. The chain couples TRBV29-1 to TRBJ1-2; D ambiguous. This CDR3 comprises 10 residues. The germline V gene has CDR1 SQVTM and CDR2 ANQGSEA. Trimming cost V 6 bases and J 7 bases, with 9 bases left between them. DNA of the CDR3: TGCAGCGTGTTGACGTGTGGCTACACCTTC. Translating it yields CSVLTCGYTF.

This clonotype was counted only a few times. The V call is TRBV25-1, the J call TRBJ1-2; 8 positions agree with TRBD1. Germline lookup yields CDR1 MGHDK and CDR2 SYGVNS. The V gene end was trimmed by 3 bases and the J gene end by 7 bases; junction bases not matched to a gene: 4. CDR3 length equals 13 residues. In DNA form, the CDR3 reads TGTGCCAGCAGTGACAGGGGGCTTTTTGGCTACACCTTC. Translation: CASSDRGLFGYTF.

This rearrangement joins TRBV5-1 to TRBJ1-5, with 8 bases identical to TRBD1. The CDR3 has 14 residues. Germline-derived CDR1 and CDR2 are SGHRS and YFSETQ. The trim removed 4 bases at V and 5 bases at J, leaving 5 bases unmatched. The CDR3 reads CASSPTGADQPQHF. In DNA form, the CDR3 reads TGCGCCAGCAGCCCGACAGGGGCGGATCAGCCCCAGCATTTT.